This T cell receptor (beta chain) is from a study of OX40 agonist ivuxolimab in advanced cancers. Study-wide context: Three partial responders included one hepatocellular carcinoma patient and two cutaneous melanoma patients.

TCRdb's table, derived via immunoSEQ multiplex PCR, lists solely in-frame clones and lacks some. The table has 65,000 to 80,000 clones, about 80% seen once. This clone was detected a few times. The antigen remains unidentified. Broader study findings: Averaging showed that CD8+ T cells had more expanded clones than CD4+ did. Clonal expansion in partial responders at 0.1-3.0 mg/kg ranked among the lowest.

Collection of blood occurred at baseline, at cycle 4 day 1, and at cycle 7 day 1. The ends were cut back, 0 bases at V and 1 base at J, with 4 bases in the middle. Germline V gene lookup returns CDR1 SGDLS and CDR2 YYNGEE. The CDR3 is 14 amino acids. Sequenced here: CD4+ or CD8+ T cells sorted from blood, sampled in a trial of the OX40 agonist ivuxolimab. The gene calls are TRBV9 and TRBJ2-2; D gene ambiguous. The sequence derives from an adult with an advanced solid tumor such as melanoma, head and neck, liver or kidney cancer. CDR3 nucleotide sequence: TGTGCCAGCAGCGTAGGACAGAACACCGGGGAGCTGTTTTTT. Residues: CASSVGQNTGELFF.